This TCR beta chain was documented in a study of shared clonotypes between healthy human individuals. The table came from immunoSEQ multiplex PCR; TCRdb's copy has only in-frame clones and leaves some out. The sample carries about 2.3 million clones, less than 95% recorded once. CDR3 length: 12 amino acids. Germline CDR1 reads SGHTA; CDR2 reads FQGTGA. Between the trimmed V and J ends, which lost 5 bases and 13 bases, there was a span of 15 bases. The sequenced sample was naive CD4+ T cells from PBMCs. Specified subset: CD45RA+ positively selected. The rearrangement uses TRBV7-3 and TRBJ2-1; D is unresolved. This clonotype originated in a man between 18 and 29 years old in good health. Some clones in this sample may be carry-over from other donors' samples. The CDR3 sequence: CASSNEGSRQFF. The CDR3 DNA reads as TGTGCCAGCAGCAATGAAGGATCCCGCCAGTTCTTC.